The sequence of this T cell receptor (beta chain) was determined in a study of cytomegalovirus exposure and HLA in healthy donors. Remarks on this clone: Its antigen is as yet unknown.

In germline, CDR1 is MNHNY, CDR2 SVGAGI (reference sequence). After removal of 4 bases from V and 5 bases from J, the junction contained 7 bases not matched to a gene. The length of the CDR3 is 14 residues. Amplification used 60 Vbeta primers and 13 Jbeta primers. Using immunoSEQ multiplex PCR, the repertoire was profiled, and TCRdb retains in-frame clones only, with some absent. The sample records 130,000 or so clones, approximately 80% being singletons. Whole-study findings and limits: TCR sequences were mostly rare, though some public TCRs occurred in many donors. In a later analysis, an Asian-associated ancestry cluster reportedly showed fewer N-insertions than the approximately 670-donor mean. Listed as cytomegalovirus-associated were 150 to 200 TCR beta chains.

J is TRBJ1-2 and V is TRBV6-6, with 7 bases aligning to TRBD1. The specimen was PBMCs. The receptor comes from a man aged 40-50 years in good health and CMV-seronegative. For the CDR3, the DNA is TGTGCCAGCAGTTCCCTCGACAGGGAGTATGGCTACACCTTC. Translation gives CASSSLDREYGYTF.